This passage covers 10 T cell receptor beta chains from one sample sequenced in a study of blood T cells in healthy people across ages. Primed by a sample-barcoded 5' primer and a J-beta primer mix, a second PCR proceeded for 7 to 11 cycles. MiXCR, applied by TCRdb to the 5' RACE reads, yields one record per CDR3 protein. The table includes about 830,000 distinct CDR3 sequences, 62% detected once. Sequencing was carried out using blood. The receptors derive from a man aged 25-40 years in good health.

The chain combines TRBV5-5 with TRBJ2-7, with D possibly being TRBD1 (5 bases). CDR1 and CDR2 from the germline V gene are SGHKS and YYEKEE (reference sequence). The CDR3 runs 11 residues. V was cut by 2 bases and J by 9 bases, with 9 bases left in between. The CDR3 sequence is CASSFRGGQYF. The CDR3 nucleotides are TGTGCCAGCAGCTTTAGGGGTGGGCAGTACTTC.

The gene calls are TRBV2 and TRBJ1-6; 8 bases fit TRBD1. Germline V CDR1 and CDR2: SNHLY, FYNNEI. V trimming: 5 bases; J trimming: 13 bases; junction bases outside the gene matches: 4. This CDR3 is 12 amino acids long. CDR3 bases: TGTGCCAGCAGTAGGACAGGGTCCCCCCTCCACTTT. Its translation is CASSRTGSPLHF.

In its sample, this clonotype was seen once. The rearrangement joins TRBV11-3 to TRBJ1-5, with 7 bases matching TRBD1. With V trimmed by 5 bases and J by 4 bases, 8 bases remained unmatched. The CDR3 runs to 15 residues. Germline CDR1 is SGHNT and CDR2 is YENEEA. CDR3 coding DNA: TGTGCCAGCAGCGCCAGGGACAGCTTAAATCAGCCCCAGCATTTT. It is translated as CASSARDSLNQPQHF.

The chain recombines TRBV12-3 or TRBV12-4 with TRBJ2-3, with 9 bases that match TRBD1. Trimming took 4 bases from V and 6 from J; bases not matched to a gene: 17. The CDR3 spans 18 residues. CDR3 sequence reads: CASSYRLRTGVVADTQYF. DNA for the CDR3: TGTGCCAGCAGTTACCGACTGCGGACAGGGGTCGTGGCGGATACGCAGTATTTT.

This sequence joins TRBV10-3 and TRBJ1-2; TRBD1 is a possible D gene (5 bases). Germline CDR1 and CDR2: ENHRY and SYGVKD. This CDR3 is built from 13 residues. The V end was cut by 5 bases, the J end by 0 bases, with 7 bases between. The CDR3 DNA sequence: TGTGCCATCAGTACAGGATCTAACTATGGCTACACCTTC. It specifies CAISTGSNYGYTF.

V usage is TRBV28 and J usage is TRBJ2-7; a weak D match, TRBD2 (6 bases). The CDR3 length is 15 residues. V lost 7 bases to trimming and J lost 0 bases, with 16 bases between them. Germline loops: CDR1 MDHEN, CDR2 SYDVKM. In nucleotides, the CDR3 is TGTGCCAGCACTTCGGGACTCCTGAGCTCCTACGAGCAGTACTTC. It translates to CASTSGLLSSYEQYF.

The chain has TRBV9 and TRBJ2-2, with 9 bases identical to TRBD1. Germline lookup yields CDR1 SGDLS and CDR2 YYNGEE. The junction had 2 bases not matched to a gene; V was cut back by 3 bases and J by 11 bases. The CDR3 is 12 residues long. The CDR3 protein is CASSGDRDELFF. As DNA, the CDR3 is TGTGCCAGCAGCGGGGACAGGGATGAGCTGTTTTTT.

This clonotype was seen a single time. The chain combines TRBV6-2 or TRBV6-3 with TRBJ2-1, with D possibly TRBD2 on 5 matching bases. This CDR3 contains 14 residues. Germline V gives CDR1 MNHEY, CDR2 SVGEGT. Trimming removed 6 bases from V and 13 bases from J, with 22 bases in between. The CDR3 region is CASSHGKLPAIQFF. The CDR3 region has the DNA TGTGCCAGCAGCCACGGGAAACTCCCAGCTATTCAGTTCTTC.

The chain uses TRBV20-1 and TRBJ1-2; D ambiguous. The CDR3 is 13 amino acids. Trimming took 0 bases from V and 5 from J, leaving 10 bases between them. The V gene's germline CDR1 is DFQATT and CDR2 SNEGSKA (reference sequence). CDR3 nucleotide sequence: TGCAGTGCTAGAGATCCCTTTAATTATGGCTACACCTTC. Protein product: CSARDPFNYGYTF.

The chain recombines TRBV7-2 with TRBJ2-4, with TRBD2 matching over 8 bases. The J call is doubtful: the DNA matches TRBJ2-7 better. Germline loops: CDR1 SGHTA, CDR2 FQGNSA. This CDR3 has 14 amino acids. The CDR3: CASTQAGAPHEQYF. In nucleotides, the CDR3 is TGTGCCAGCACCCAAGCGGGGGCCCCACACGAGCAGTACTTC.